This TCR beta chain was identified in a study of blood T cells in healthy people across ages. Study-wide points: In older individuals, TCR beta diversity per million T cells was lower, falling roughly linearly with age. Compared with aged donors, long-lived donors showed fewer expanded clones, suggesting selection. Donor CMV status was unknown, possibly confounding expanded clonotype changes.

The use of a sample-barcoded 5' primer and a J-beta primer mix characterized a second PCR of about 6 to 12 cycles. TCRdb processed the 5' RACE reads anew with MiXCR; each CDR3 protein has one entry. The sample consists of more than 800,000 distinct CDR3 sequences, more than 25% of them appearing once. At least ten counts were recorded for this clonotype. Its target is unknown. Each donor gave about 9.3 milliliters of peripheral blood. Sequencing input: blood. The clonotype comes from a woman over 75 in good health.

CDR3 protein: CASSFRNTGELFF. In DNA, the CDR3 is TGTGCCAGCAGTTTTCGAAACACCGGGGAGCTGTTTTTT. V is TRBV12-3 or TRBV12-4 and J is TRBJ2-2; D not resolved. This CDR3 comprises 13 residues. The V gene lost 3 bases and the J gene lost 2 bases, with 4 bases spanning the gap.